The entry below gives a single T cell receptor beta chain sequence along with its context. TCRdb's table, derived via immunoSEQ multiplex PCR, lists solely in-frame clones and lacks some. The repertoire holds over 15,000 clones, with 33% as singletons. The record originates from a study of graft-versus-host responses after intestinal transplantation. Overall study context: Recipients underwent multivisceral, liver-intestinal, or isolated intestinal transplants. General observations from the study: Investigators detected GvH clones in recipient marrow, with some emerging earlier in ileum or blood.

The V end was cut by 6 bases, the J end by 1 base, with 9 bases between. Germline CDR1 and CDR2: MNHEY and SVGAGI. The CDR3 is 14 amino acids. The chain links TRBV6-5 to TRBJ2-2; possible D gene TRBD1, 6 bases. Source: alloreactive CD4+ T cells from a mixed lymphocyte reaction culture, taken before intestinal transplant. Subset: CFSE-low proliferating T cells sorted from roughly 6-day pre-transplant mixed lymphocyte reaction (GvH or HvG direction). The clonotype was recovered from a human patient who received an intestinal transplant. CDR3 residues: CASRRRGNTGELFF. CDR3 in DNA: TGTGCCAGCAGGCGCAGGGGGAACACCGGGGAGCTGTTTTTT.